The 17 T cell receptor beta chains given below trace back to one sample, sequenced in a study of technical replicates of blood from a handful of donors. The repertoire was sequenced with immunoSEQ multiplex PCR; TCRdb's copy has only in-frame clones and lacks some. In the table there are approximately 70,000 clones, around 95% of which are singletons. The sample consisted of T cells isolated from PBMCs. The origin of the receptors is a human donor in good health.

The chain recombines TRBV10-3 with TRBJ2-5; TRBD2 might be the D (6 bases). The CDR3 has 14 amino acids. Germline V gene sequence: CDR1 ENHRY, CDR2 SYGVKD. V lost 6 bases, J lost 3 bases, and 14 bases lay in between. In DNA form, the CDR3 reads TGTGCCATCAGCAAACTAGCTTACGAAGAGACCCAGTACTTC. As protein: CAISKLAYEETQYF.

The chain is built from TRBV27 and TRBJ1-1; D call uncertain. The CDR3 covers 14 residues. Germline CDR1 and CDR2: MNHEY and SMNVEV (reference sequence). Between the trimmed V and J ends, which lost 0 bases and 5 bases, there was a span of 10 bases. For the CDR3, the DNA is TGTGCCAGCAGTTTATCGAGAGGGAAAACTGAAGCTTTCTTT. Its translation is CASSLSRGKTEAFF.

This clone was seen only once. The chain combines TRBV2 with TRBJ2-4; D may be TRBD2 (6 bases). This CDR3 spans 15 amino acids. CDR1 and CDR2 from the germline V gene are SNHLY and FYNNEI. With 4 bases removed from V and 5 bases from J, the gap between germline ends came to 15 bases. This CDR3 is CASSGDSGFQNIQYF. DNA for the CDR3: TGTGCCAGCAGTGGGGATAGCGGTTTTCAAAACATTCAGTACTTC.

The chain is built from TRBV19 and TRBJ1-2; possibly TRBD1 for D (5 bases). V lost 10 bases and J 5 bases, leaving 20 bases between the germline ends. The CDR3 is 14 amino acids. Germline V gene lookup returns CDR1 LNHDA and CDR2 SQIVND (reference sequence). CDR3 sequence (DNA): TGTGCCACATCGGGTTGGGGCTCGGAGTATGGCTACACCTTC. The encoded protein is CATSGWGSEYGYTF.

This sequence joins TRBV12-5 and TRBJ1-5; D might be TRBD1 (5 bases). V gave up 7 bases and J gave up 4 bases, with 14 bases separating them. Germline-derived CDR1 and CDR2 are LGHNT and FRNRAP. CDR3 length: 14 residues. The CDR3 is CASVRDSQNQPQHF. CDR3 DNA: TGTGCTAGTGTCCGGGACTCCCAAAATCAGCCCCAGCATTTT.

The chain joins TRBV4-1 to TRBJ1-5; no clear D. V gave up 1 base and J gave up 7 bases, with 5 bases separating them. The germline gives CDR1 MGHRA, CDR2 YSYEKL. The CDR3 covers 12 residues. Here the CDR3 DNA reads TGCGCCAGCAGCCAAGTCGGGCAGCCCCAGCATTTT. It encodes CASSQVGQPQHF.

This clone is a singleton in its sample. The chain employs TRBV7-2 and TRBJ2-7, with D tentatively TRBD2 (6 bases). V shed 4 bases and J shed 3 bases, with 10 bases lying between them. CDR1 is SGHTA and CDR2 is FQGNSA in the germline V gene. The CDR3 runs to 13 residues. The CDR3 DNA is TGTGCCAGCAGCTCCGGGGAGGACTACGAGCAGTACTTC. Its protein is CASSSGEDYEQYF.

This clone was seen just once. The rearrangement links TRBV7-3 to TRBJ2-5; no clear D. The V gene's germline CDR1 is SGHTA and CDR2 FQGTGA. V lost 4 bases, J lost 4 bases, and 13 bases lay in between. The length of the CDR3 is 14 residues. CDR3 sequence (DNA): TGTGCCAGCAGCTCCACCCCCACGCGAGAGACCCAGTACTTC. Protein product: CASSSTPTRETQYF.

The rearrangement links TRBV2 to TRBJ2-3, with 13 bases that match TRBD2. Trimming took 10 bases from V and 2 from J; bases not matched to a gene: 9. The CDR3 runs to 16 residues. The germline V gene has CDR1 SNHLY and CDR2 FYNNEI. The CDR3 loop is CAILPGTSGATDTQYF. As DNA, the CDR3 is TGTGCCATCCTCCCCGGGACTAGCGGGGCCACAGATACGCAGTATTTT.

The chain links TRBV4-1 to TRBJ1-4; 8 nucleotides match TRBD1. Germline loops: CDR1 MGHRA, CDR2 YSYEKL. V lost 4 bases to trimming and J lost 8 bases; unmatched junction nucleotides: 9. This CDR3 has 15 amino acids. The CDR3 region is CASSLQDREAEKLFF. The CDR3 DNA follows: TGCGCCAGCAGCCTCCAGGACAGGGAGGCCGAAAAACTGTTTTTT.

The chain has TRBV18 and TRBJ1-1, with a tentative D call TRBD1 (6 bases). Germline V gene lookup returns CDR1 KGHSH and CDR2 LQKENI. Trimming removed 3 bases at V and 4 bases at J, with 18 bases between. The CDR3 extends over 16 amino acids. CDR3 residues: CASSPQWTGGGTEAFF. The CDR3 nucleotides are TGTGCCAGCTCACCCCAGTGGACGGGAGGGGGCACTGAAGCTTTCTTT.

The genes are TRBV4-3 and TRBJ1-2; TRBD1 matches 7 bases. The CDR3 loop spans 16 amino acids. J was trimmed by 5 bases and V by 0 bases; bases with no gene match: 9. Germline assignment: CDR1 LGHNA and CDR2 YSLEER. The CDR3 DNA sequence: TGCGCCAGCAGCCAAGATCCGGGACAGAGTCTATATGGCTACACCTTC. Translation: CASSQDPGQSLYGYTF.

This clone was found a few times. The chain combines TRBV5-1 with TRBJ2-1; D is perhaps TRBD2 (6 bases). The CDR3 has 13 amino acids. CDR1 is SGHRS and CDR2 is YFSETQ in the germline V gene. Trimming removed 2 bases from V and 5 bases from J, with 8 bases in between. CDR3 amino acids: CASSFSGNNEQFF. For the CDR3, the DNA is TGCGCCAGCAGCTTTAGCGGAAACAATGAGCAGTTCTTC.

The J gene is TRBJ2-7, the V gene TRBV6-6, with 10 positions matching TRBD1. Unmatched junction bases numbered 5, after V lost 5 bases and J lost 4 bases. The CDR3 totals 14 residues. Per the germline V gene, CDR1 is MNHNY and CDR2 is SVGAGI (reference sequence). CDR3 protein: CASSRGQGSYEQYF. The CDR3 nucleotides are TGTGCCAGCAGTCGGGGACAGGGGTCTTACGAGCAGTACTTC.

The genes are TRBV5-4 and TRBJ2-7; TRBD1 matches 9 bases. The V gene end was trimmed by 5 bases and the J gene end by 3 bases; junction bases not matched to a gene: 6. Germline-derived CDR1 and CDR2 are SGHNT and YYREEE (reference sequence). This CDR3 region has 14 residues. CDR3 coding DNA: TGTGCCAGCAGACCCTGGGACAGGGTCTACGAGCAGTACTTC. Its translation: CASRPWDRVYEQYF.

The gene calls are TRBV10-2 and TRBJ2-7; 10 nucleotides agree with TRBD2. The V and J ends lost 3 bases and 2 bases, in that order; junction bases with no gene match: 7. CDR1 WSHSY and CDR2 SAAADI come from the germline V gene. The CDR3 consists of 16 residues. CDR3 region: CASSDSSGRSPYEQYF. The CDR3 DNA reads as TGCGCCAGCAGTGATTCTAGCGGGAGATCCCCCTACGAGCAGTACTTC.

The genes are TRBV7-2 and TRBJ1-3; no definite D call. The CDR3 spans 16 residues. The V end was cut by 1 base, the J end by 0 bases, with 10 bases between. In germline, CDR1 is SGHTA, CDR2 FQGNSA. In DNA, the CDR3 is TGTGCCAGCAGCTTAGGGAGGCTTAACTCTGGAAACACCATATATTTT. Its translation: CASSLGRLNSGNTIYF.